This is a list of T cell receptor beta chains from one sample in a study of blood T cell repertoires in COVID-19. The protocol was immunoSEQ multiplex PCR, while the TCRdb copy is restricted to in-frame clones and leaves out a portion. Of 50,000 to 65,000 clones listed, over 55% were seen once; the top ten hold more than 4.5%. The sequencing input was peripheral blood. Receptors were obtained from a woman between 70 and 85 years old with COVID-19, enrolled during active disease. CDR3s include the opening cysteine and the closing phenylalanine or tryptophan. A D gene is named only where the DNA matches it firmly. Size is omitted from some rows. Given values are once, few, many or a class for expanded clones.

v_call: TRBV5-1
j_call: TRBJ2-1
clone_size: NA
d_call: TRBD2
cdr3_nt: TGCGCCAGCAGCCGGGAGGGAGAAGAGCAGTTCTTC
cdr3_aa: CASSREGEEQFF

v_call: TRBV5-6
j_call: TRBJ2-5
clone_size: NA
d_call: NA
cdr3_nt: TGTGCCAGCAGCTTGAGTGGCGGGGCCCGGGGGACCCAGTACTTC
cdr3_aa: CASSLSGGARGTQYF

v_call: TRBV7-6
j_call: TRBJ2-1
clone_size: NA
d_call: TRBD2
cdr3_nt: TGTGCCAGCAGCCACCAAGGATCCGCGGGAGCCTACAATGAGCAGTTCTTC
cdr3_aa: CASSHQGSAGAYNEQFF

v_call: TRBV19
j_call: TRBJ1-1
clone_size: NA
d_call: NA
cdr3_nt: TGTGCCAGCGGTCATTTGAACACTGAAGCTTTCTTT
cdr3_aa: CASGHLNTEAFF

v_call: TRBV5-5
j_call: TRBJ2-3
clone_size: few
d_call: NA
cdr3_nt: TGTGCCAGCAGCTTGGAGCCCGCACGCACAGATACGCAGTATTTT
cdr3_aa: CASSLEPARTDTQYF

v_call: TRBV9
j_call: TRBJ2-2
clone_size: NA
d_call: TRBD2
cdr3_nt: TGTGCCAGCAGCGTAGCCGGAGCGGGGGTGAACACCGGGGAGCTGTTTTTT
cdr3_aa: CASSVAGAGVNTGELFF

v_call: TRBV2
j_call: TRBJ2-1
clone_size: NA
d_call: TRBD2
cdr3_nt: TGTGCCAGCTGGCCGGGAGGGTCCAATGAGCAGTTCTTC
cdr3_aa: CASWPGGSNEQFF

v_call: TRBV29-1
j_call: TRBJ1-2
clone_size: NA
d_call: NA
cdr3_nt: TGCAGCGTTGTAGGGACTCCGATTGGGGGCTACACCTTC
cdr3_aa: CSVVGTPIGGYTF

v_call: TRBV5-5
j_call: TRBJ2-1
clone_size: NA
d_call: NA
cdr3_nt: TGTGCCAGCAGCTTGGCCCGGGAAGCTGTGACGAACTACAATGAGCAGTTCTTC
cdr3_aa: CASSLAREAVTNYNEQFF

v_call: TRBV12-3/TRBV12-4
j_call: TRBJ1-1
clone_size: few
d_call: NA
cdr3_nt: TGTGCCAGCACCAACCGGGGCACTGAAGCTTTCTTT
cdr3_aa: CASTNRGTEAFF

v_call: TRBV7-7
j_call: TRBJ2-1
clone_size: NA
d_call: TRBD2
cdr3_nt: TGTGCTAGCAGCTTAGGAGGGGCTAGCGGGAGGCCACATGAGCAGTTCTTC
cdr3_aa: CASSLGGASGRPHEQFF

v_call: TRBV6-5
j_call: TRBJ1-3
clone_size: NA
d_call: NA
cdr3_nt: TGTGCCAGCAGTCCTCGGACTGGAGGAAACACCATATATTTT
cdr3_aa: CASSPRTGGNTIYF

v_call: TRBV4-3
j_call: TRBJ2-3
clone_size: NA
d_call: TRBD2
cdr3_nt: TGCGCCAGCAGCCAAGACTTAGCGGGGGGGCCACTTAGCACAGATACGCAGTATTTT
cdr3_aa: CASSQDLAGGPLSTDTQYF

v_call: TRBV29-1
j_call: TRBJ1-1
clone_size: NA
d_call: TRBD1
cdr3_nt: TGCAGCGTGCGGCGACAGGGGAACACTGAAGCTTTCTTT
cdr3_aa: CSVRRQGNTEAFF

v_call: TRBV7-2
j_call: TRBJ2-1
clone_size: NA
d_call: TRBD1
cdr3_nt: TGTGCCAGCAGCTTAGCTCGGACAGGGGTCCGTTTTGCCTTCGGTGAGCAGTTCTTC
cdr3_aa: CASSLARTGVRFAFGEQFF

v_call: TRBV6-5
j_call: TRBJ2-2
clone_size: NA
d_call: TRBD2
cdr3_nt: TGTGCCAGCGGTAATAGCGGGGGGAACACCGGGGAGCTGTTTTTT
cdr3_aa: CASGNSGGNTGELFF

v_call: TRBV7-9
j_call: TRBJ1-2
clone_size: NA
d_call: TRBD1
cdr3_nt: TGTGCCAGCAGCCCCGGACAGGGGACCCCTTATGGCTACACCTTC
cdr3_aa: CASSPGQGTPYGYTF

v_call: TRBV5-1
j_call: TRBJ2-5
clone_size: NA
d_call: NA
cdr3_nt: TGCGCCAGCAGCTTGTCACAGGCGCAAGAGACCCAGTACTTC
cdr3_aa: CASSLSQAQETQYF

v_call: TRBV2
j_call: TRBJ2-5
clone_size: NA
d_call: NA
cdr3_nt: TGTGCCAGTCAACCTGGGGGGCAAGAGACCCAGTACTTC
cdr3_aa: CASQPGGQETQYF

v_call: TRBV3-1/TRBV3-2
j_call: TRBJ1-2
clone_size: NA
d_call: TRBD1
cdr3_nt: TGTGCCAGCAGCCTGGGACAGGGATCTCGAGGCTACACCTTC
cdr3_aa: CASSLGQGSRGYTF

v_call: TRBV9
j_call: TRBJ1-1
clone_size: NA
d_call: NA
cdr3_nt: TGTGCCAGCAGCGTAGCTGGGGCAACCGAAGCTTTCTTT
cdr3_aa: CASSVAGATEAFF

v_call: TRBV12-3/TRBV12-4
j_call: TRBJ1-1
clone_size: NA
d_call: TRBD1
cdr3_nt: TGTGCCAGCAGGGGACAGGGGGAAGCTTTCTTT
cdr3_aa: CASRGQGEAFF

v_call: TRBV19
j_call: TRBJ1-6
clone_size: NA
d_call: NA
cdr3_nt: TGTGCCAGTAGCTACAGGGATTCACCCCTCCACTTT
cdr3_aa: CASSYRDSPLHF

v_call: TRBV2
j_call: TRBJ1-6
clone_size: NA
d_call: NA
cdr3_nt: TGTGCCAGCCTGCAGGGCGTTAATTCACCCCTCCACTTT
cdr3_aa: CASLQGVNSPLHF

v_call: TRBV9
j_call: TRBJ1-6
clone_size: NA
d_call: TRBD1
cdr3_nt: TGTGCCAGCAGCGCCCTACCGGGACAGGGGGAGGGTTCACCCCTCCACTTT
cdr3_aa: CASSALPGQGEGSPLHF

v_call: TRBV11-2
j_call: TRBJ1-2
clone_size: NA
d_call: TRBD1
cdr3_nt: TGTGCCAGCAGCTTAAGTTCGACAGGGGGAAACTATGGCTACACCTTC
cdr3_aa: CASSLSSTGGNYGYTF

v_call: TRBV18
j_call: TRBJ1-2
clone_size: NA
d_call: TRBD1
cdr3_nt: TGTGCCAGCTCAGGACAGGGAGCCTATGGCTACACCTTC
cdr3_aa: CASSGQGAYGYTF

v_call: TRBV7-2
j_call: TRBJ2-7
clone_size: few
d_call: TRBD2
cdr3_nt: TGTGCCAGCAGCGTCTTTAGCGGGGGGGCCGACGAGCAGTACTTC
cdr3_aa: CASSVFSGGADEQYF

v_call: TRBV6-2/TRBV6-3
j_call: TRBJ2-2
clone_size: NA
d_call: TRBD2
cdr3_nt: TGTGCCAGCAGCTCGCAAGCGGGGGGGGGCACCGGGGAGCTGTTTTTT
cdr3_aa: CASSSQAGGGTGELFF

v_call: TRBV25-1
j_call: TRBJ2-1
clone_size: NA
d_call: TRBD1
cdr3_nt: TGTGCCAGCAGTGAAACAGGGGTCTACAATGAGCAGTTCTTC
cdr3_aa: CASSETGVYNEQFF

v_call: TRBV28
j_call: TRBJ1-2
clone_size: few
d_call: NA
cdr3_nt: TGTGCCAGCAGTTTTGGAGCGGGATATGGCTACACCTTC
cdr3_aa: CASSFGAGYGYTF

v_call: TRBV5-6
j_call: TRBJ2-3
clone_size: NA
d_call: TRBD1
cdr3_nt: TGTGCCAGCAGTCGTATCGACAGGGTCGGGACAGATACGCAGTATTTT
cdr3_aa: CASSRIDRVGTDTQYF

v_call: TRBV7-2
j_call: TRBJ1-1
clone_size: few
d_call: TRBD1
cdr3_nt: TGTGCCAGCAGCATCTCGACAGGGGGCCGCACTGAAGCTTTCTTT
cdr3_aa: CASSISTGGRTEAFF

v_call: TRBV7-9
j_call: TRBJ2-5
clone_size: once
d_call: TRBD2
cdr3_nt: TGTGCCAGCAGCTTAGAGGTCGGGACTAGCGGGCGCGAGACCCAGTACTTC
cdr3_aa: CASSLEVGTSGRETQYF

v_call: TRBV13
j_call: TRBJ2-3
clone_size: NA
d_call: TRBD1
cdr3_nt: TGTGCCAGCAGCTTCCGACAGGGGGGGCCAACAGATACGCAGTATTTT
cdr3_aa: CASSFRQGGPTDTQYF

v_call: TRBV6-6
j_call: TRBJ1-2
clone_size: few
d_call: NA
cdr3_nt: TGTGCCAGCAACTCCCGCGGGAAGGACTATGGCTACACCTTC
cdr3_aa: CASNSRGKDYGYTF

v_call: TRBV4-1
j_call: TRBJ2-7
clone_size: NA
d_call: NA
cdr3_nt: TGCGCCAGCAGCCAAGTGTTGGGACATCTTTACGAGCAGTACTTC
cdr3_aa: CASSQVLGHLYEQYF

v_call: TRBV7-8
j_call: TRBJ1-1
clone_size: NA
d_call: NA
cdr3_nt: TGTGCCAGCAGCCCGACAGTTATGAACACTGAAGCTTTCTTT
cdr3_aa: CASSPTVMNTEAFF

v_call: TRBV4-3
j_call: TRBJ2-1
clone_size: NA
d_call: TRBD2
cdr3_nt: TGCGCCAGCAGCCAAGGACTAGCGGGGGGGCCGGATGAGCAGTTCTTC
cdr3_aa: CASSQGLAGGPDEQFF

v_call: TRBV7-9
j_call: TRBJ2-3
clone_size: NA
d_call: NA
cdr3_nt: TGTGCCAGCAGCGGGAGGTCAGATACGCAGTATTTT
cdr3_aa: CASSGRSDTQYF

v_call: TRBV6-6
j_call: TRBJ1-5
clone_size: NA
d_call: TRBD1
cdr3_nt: TGTGCCAGCAGGGGACAGGGCAATCAGCCCCAGCATTTT
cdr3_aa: CASRGQGNQPQHF

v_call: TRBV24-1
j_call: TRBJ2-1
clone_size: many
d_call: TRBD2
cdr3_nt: TGTGCCACCAGTGATTCCGGGAGGGCCTCCGAGCAGTTCTTC
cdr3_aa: CATSDSGRASEQFF

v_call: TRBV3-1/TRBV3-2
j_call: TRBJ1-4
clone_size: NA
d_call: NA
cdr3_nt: TGTGCCAGCAGCCCTCGGTGGACAAGGAATGAAAAACTGTTTTTT
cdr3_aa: CASSPRWTRNEKLFF

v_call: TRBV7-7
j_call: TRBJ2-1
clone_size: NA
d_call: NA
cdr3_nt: TGTGCTAGCAGCTTAGCGCCCCGCGATGAGCAGTTCTTC
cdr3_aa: CASSLAPRDEQFF

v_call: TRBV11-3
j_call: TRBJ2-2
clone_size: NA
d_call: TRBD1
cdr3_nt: TGTGCCAGCAGCTCCCCGGGACAGGGCACCGGGGAGCTGTTTTTT
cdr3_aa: CASSSPGQGTGELFF

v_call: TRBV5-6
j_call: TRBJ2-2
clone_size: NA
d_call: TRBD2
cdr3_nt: TGTGCCAGCAGTGAACCCAAGCGGGGATATTTTGGGGAGCTGTTTTTT
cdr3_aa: CASSEPKRGYFGELFF

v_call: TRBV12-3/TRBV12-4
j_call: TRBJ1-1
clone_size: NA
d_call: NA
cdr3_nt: TGTGCCAGCACGGCAGGGCCGAACACTGAAGCTTTCTTT
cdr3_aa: CASTAGPNTEAFF

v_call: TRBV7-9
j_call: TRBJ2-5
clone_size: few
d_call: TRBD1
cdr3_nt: TGTGCCAGCAGCTTGGGGACAGGGGGCCAAGAGACCCAGTACTTC
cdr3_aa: CASSLGTGGQETQYF

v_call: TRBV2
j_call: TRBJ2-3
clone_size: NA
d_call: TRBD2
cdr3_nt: TGTGCCAGCAGGGCGGGGGGCACAGATACGCAGTATTTT
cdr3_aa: CASRAGGTDTQYF

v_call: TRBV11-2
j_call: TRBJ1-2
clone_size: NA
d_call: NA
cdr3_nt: TGTGCCAGCAGCTTAGTGGGCCCAAACTATGGCTACACCTTC
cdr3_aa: CASSLVGPNYGYTF

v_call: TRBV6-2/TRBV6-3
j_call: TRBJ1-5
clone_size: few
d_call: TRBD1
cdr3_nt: TGTGCCAGCAGTTCTAGGGACAGTAGCAATCAGCCCCAGCATTTT
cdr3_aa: CASSSRDSSNQPQHF

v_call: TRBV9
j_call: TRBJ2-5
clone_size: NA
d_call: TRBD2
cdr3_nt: TGTGCCAGCAGCGTAGGTGGTAGCGGGAGTGATGAGACCCAGTACTTC
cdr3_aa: CASSVGGSGSDETQYF

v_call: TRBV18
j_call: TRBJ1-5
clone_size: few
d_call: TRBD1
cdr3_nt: TGTGCCAGCTCACCGGGGACAGGAGGCAATCAGCCCCAGCATTTT
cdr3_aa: CASSPGTGGNQPQHF

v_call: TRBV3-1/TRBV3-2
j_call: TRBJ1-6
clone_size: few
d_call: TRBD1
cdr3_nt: TGTGCCAGCAGCCAGGGGGGCAGGGGGAATTCACCCCTCCACTTT
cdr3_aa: CASSQGGRGNSPLHF

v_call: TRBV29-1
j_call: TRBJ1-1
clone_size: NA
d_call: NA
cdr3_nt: TGCAGCTTCTACACAGGGAGTAGCACTGAAGCTTTCTTT
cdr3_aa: CSFYTGSSTEAFF